This is a list of T cell receptor beta chains from one sample in a study of shared clonotypes between healthy human individuals. Produced via immunoSEQ multiplex PCR; TCRdb's table is partial and in-frame only. The sample lists about 510,000 clones, about 80% seen once, with around an eighth in the top ten. The sequenced sample was PBMCs. These receptors all come from a woman aged 40 to 49 in good health. Some clones in this sample may be carry-over from other donors' samples. Each CDR3 is given with its conserved first and last residue. The D gene is left open where the match is weak. A clone size is listed for some rows: how often the clone was seen (once, few, many), or a class if it is expanded.

>TRBD2|NA|TRBV9|TRBJ2-7
TGTGCCAGCAGCCCGGGACTAGCGGGCTACGAGCAGTACTTC
CASSPGLAGYEQYF
>TRBD1|NA|TRBV6-1|TRBJ2-3
TGTGCCAGCAGTGAAGCTACACTGGGACAGGTGAAGGATACGCAGTATTTT
CASSEATLGQVKDTQYF
>TRBD1|NA|TRBV29-1|TRBJ2-1
TGCAGCGTTGAAACTTGGGACAGGGTCAACAATGAGCAGTTCTTC
CSVETWDRVNNEQFF
>TRBD2|NA|TRBV5-1|TRBJ2-3
TGCGCCAGCAGCCGACGACTAGCTTCCAACACAGATACGCAGTATTTT
CASSRRLASNTDTQYF
>NA|NA|TRBV7-2|TRBJ1-4
TGTGCCAGCAGCTCCTGGGCCGCTAATGAAAAACTGTTTTTT
CASSSWAANEKLFF
>TRBD2|NA|TRBV4-2|TRBJ2-7
TGTGCCAGCAGCCAAGGCCCCCTCGCGGGAGACTACGAGCAGTACTTC
CASSQGPLAGDYEQYF
>NA|NA|TRBV5-6|TRBJ1-2
TGTGCCAGCAGCTTGGGATCTGCGGCCCGAGGGGCTGGCTACACCTTC
CASSLGSAARGAGYTF
>TRBD1|NA|TRBV27|TRBJ2-7
TGTGCCAGCAGTTTATTCGGGGTGACAGGGAGCTACGAGCAGTACTTC
CASSLFGVTGSYEQYF
>NA|NA|TRBV7-9|TRBJ2-1
TGTGCCAGCAGCTTACAGGTTCACTACAATGAGCAGTTCTTC
CASSLQVHYNEQFF
>NA|NA|TRBV13|TRBJ2-7
TGTGCCAGCAGCTTAGGCGCAGGGAGCTCCTACGAGCAGTACTTC
CASSLGAGSSYEQYF
>TRBD2|NA|TRBV4-2|TRBJ2-2
TGTGCCAGCAGCTCCGAGAGGGTAGCGGGAGGGAGGTTAGGCGCCGGGGAGCTGTTTTTT
CASSSERVAGGRLGAGELFF
>TRBD1|NA|TRBV11-3|TRBJ2-7
TGTGCCAGCAGCTTCGGGACAGGGGGCGGGGGCGAGCAGTACTTC
CASSFGTGGGGEQYF
>TRBD2|NA|TRBV19|TRBJ2-1
TGTGCCAGTAGTGTGCGACTAGCGGGGTCCTACAATGAGCAGTTCTTC
CASSVRLAGSYNEQFF
>NA|NA|TRBV6-6|TRBJ2-7
TGTGCCAGCAACAGCGGTTCGTACGAGCAGTACTTC
CASNSGSYEQYF
>NA|many|TRBV11-3|TRBJ2-1
TGTGCCAGCAGCTTAGGCGCTAACAATGAGCAGTTCTTC
CASSLGANNEQFF
>TRBD1|NA|TRBV7-6|TRBJ1-1
TGTGCCAGCAGCCGAAAAACAGGGGATACTGAAGCTTTCTTT
CASSRKTGDTEAFF
>TRBD2|NA|TRBV5-1|TRBJ2-1
TGCGCCAGCAGCCCTCTAGCGGGAGGGTCGGGAGAGCAGTTCTTC
CASSPLAGGSGEQFF
>NA|NA|TRBV11-2|TRBJ2-3
TGTGCCAGCAGCTTAGATTCCAACACAGATACGCAGTATTTT
CASSLDSNTDTQYF
>TRBD1|once|TRBV19|TRBJ2-2
TGTGCCAGCTCCCCGACAGGGGGCCTTCGAGGCACCGGGGAGCTGTTTTTT
CASSPTGGLRGTGELFF
>TRBD1|NA|TRBV4-1|TRBJ2-1
TGCGCCAGCAGCCAAGATGGGGGTGGGGCAGGGGGACGCAATGAGCAGTTCTTC
CASSQDGGGAGGRNEQFF
>NA|NA|TRBV11-3|TRBJ2-7
TGTGCCAGCAGCTTAATTTCGGGCGGCCCTTTTTACGAGCAGTACTTC
CASSLISGGPFYEQYF
>NA|NA|TRBV9|TRBJ1-3
TGTGCCAGCAGGCAAGCGGCTGGAAACACCATATATTTT
CASRQAAGNTIYF
>TRBD2|few|TRBV10-3|TRBJ2-1
TGTGCCACTGATTCGGGGGGACGGATTAATGAGCAGTTCTTC
CATDSGGRINEQFF
>TRBD1|NA|TRBV7-6|TRBJ1-1
TGTGCCAGCAGCTTAGGGGGGACAGGGTGGCCTGAAGCTTTCTTT
CASSLGGTGWPEAFF
>NA|NA|TRBV7-3|TRBJ2-2
TGTGCCAGCAGCCCCCCGGCCGGGGAGCTGTTTTTT
CASSPPAGELFF
>TRBD1|once|TRBV7-2|TRBJ2-7
TGTGCCAGCAGCTTAGTCGGACAGGTCCTCTCCTACGAGCAGTACTTC
CASSLVGQVLSYEQYF
>TRBD1|NA|TRBV30|TRBJ2-7
TGTGCCTGGAGTGCATACGACAGGGGGCATTACGAGCAGTACTTC
CAWSAYDRGHYEQYF
>NA|NA|TRBV5-4|TRBJ2-5
TGTGCCAGCAGCTTGGGACAGGTCCAAGAGACCCAGTACTTC
CASSLGQVQETQYF
>TRBD2|NA|TRBV9|TRBJ2-2
TGTGCCAGCAGCGACCCCGGGACTAAGAAGTATACCGGGGAGCTGTTTTTT
CASSDPGTKKYTGELFF
>NA|NA|TRBV5-1|TRBJ1-5
TGCGCCAGCCCCCCACCCGTGGAGCCCCAGCATTTT
CASPPPVEPQHF
>NA|NA|TRBV4-1|TRBJ2-5
TGCGCCAGCAGCCAAGATTTGGCGGGGGCCAGCGGGCAGACCCAGTACTTC
CASSQDLAGASGQTQYF
>NA|NA|TRBV5-4|TRBJ1-4
TGTGCCAGCAGCTTGGCTTTGGGGGCGAATGAAAAACTGTTTTTT
CASSLALGANEKLFF
>TRBD2|NA|TRBV7-2|TRBJ2-3
TGTGCCAGCAGTTCACTAGCGGGCACAGATACGCAGTATTTT
CASSSLAGTDTQYF
>NA|NA|TRBV9|TRBJ2-3
TGTGCCAGCAGCGTAGTCCCGGAGGGAATGGATACGCAGTATTTT
CASSVVPEGMDTQYF
>TRBD1|NA|TRBV28|TRBJ2-1
TGTGCCAGCAGTCCTCGACAGGGAAGGGGCAATGAGCAGTTCTTC
CASSPRQGRGNEQFF
>TRBD2|once|TRBV5-1|TRBJ2-3
TGCGCCAGCAGCTTGAGGCTAGCGGAGATCACAGATACGCAGTATTTT
CASSLRLAEITDTQYF
>TRBD2|NA|TRBV19|TRBJ2-2
TGTGCCAGTAGTGATCTAGCGGGAGCCAGGATTGTCACCGGGGAGCTGTTTTTT
CASSDLAGARIVTGELFF
>NA|NA|TRBV6-1|TRBJ1-3
TGTGCCAGCAGTGAAACCGCGGTCCGAAACACCATATATTTT
CASSETAVRNTIYF
>NA|NA|TRBV11-2|TRBJ2-7
TGTGCCAGCAGCTTTGGTGGGTCGTACGAGCAGTACTTC
CASSFGGSYEQYF
>NA|NA|TRBV19|TRBJ2-5
TGTGCCAGTAAAGGTCAACAGGGTTGGGAGACCCAGTACTTC
CASKGQQGWETQYF
>NA|NA|TRBV5-4|TRBJ1-2
TGTGCCAGCAGCTTGTGGGACCACTATGGCTACACCTTC
CASSLWDHYGYTF
>NA|NA|TRBV2|TRBJ1-1
TGTGCCAGTAATCCGGAGGGCGCGGCCACTGAAGCTTTCTTT
CASNPEGAATEAFF
>NA|NA|TRBV29-1|TRBJ1-5
TGCAGCGTTGGATCCGGGGGGTACAATCAGCCCCAGCATTTT
CSVGSGGYNQPQHF
>NA|NA|TRBV10-3|TRBJ1-4
TGTGCCATCAGTGAGAGGTCCCGATCCGGGGTTTATGAAAAACTGTTTTTT
CAISERSRSGVYEKLFF
>NA|few|TRBV18|TRBJ1-5
TGTGCCAGCTCACCACATGAGAATCAGCCCCAGCATTTT
CASSPHENQPQHF
>TRBD1|NA|TRBV6-5|TRBJ1-2
TGTGCTACCACTTGGACAGGGGCCGGAAACTATGGCTACACCTTC
CATTWTGAGNYGYTF
>NA|NA|TRBV9|TRBJ1-3
TGTGCCAGCAGCGGTACTCGAGGCGGTTTTGGAAACACCATATATTTT
CASSGTRGGFGNTIYF
>NA|few|TRBV2|TRBJ2-3
TGTGCCAGCAATGTGCAGGGAACCGGGACTCCGCAGTATTTT
CASNVQGTGTPQYF
>TRBD2|NA|TRBV9|TRBJ2-1
TGTGCCAGCAGCGTTCCTTTGGGAGGGAACGATGAGCAGTTCTTC
CASSVPLGGNDEQFF
>TRBD1|once|TRBV19|TRBJ1-4
TGTGCCAGTAGTCTCCACGCCCCGGGACAGCCTAATGAAAAACTGTTTTTT
CASSLHAPGQPNEKLFF
>TRBD1|NA|TRBV19|TRBJ2-6
TGTGCCAGTAGTATTTGGTTCAGGGGGCTAGGTGGGGCCAACGTCCTGACTTTC
CASSIWFRGLGGANVLTF